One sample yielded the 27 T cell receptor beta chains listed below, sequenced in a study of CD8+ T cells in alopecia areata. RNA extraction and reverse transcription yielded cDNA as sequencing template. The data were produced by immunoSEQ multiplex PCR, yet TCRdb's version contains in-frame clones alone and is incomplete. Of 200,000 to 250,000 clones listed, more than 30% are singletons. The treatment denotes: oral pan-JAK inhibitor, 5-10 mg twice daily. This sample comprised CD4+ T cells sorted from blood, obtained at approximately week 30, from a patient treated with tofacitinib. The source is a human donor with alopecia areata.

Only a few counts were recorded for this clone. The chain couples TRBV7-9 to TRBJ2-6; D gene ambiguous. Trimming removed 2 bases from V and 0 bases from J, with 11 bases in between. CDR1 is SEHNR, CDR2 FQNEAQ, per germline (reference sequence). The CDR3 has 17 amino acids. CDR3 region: CASSLLGRLSGANVLTF. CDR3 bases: TGTGCCAGCAGCTTACTAGGACGCCTCTCTGGGGCCAACGTCCTGACTTTC.

This CDR3 is CASSEWDRQETQYF. CDR3 in DNA: TGTGCCAGCAGCGAATGGGACAGACAAGAGACCCAGTACTTC. The V gene is TRBV13, the J gene TRBJ2-5; 7 nucleotides line up with TRBD1. J gave up 2 bases and V 5 bases, and 5 bases lay outside the gene matches. Germline V lookup: CDR1 PRHDT, CDR2 FYEKMQ (reference sequence). The CDR3 contains 14 residues.

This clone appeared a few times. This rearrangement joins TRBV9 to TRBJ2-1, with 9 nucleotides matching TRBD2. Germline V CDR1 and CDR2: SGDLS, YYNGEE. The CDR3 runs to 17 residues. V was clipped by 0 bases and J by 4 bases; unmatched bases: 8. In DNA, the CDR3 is TGTGCCAGCAGCGTAGAAGATAGCGGGAGATCGTACAATGAGCAGTTCTTC. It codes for CASSVEDSGRSYNEQFF.

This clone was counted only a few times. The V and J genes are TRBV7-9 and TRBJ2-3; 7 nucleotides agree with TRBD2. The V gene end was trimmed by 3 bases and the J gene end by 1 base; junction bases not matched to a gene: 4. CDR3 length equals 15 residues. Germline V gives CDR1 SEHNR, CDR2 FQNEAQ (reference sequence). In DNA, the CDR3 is TGTGCCAGCAGCTTGGGCGGGAGCGGCACAGATACGCAGTATTTT. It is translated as CASSLGGSGTDTQYF. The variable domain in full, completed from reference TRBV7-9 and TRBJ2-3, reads DTGVSQNPRHKITKRGQNVTFRCDPISEHNRLYWYRQTLGQGPEFLTYFQNEAQLEKSRLLSDRFSAERPKGSFSTLEIQRTEQGDSAMYLCASSLGGSGTDTQYFGPGTRLTVL.

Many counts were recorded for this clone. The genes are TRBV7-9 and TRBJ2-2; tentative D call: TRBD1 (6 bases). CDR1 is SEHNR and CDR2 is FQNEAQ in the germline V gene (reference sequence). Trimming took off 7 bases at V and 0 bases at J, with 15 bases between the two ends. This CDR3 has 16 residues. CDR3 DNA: TGTGCCAGCACCAGACCCGGGACAACGAACACCGGGGAGCTGTTTTTT. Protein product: CASTRPGTTNTGELFF.

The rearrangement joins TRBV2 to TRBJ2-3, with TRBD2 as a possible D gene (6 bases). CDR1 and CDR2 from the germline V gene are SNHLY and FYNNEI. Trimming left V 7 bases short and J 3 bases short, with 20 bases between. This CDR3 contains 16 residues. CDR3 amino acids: CASTPPRGIGTDTQYF. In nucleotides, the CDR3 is TGTGCCAGCACCCCCCCACGGGGGATAGGAACAGATACGCAGTATTTT.

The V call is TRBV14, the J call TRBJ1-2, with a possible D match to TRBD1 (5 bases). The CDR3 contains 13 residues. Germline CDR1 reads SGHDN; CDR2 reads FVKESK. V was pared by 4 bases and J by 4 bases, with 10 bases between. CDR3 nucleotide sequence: TGTGCCAGCAGCCCCTGGGGCAGCTATGGCTACACCTTC. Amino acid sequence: CASSPWGSYGYTF. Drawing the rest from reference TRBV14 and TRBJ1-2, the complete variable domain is EAGVTQFPSHSVIEKGQTVTLRCDPISGHDNLYWYRRVMGKEIKFLLHFVKESKQDESGMPNNRFLAERTGGTYSTLKVQPAELEDSGVYFCASSPWGSYGYTFGSGTRLTVV.

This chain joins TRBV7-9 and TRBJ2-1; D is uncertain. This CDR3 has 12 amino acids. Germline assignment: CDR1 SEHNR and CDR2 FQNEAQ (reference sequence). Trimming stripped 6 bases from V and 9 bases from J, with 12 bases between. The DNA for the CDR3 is TGTGCCAGCAGTCTTCGGACGGTTGAGCAGTTCTTC. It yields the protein CASSLRTVEQFF.

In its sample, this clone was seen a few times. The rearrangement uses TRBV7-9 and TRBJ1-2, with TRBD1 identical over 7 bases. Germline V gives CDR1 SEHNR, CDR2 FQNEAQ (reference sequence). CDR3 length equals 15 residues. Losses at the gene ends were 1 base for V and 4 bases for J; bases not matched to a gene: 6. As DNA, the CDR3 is TGTGCCAGCAGCTTAGGATCGGACAGGATCTATGGCTACACCTTC. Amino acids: CASSLGSDRIYGYTF.

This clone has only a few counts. The CDR3 DNA reads as TGTGCCAGCAGCGGCAGGACAGGGACTCAGCCCCAGCATTTT. Translated: CASSGRTGTQPQHF. The rearrangement joins TRBV28 to TRBJ1-5; the match to TRBD1 covers 8 bases. CDR1 and CDR2 (germline): MDHEN, SYDVKM. J was trimmed by 6 bases and V by 6 bases; bases with no gene match: 7. The CDR3 totals 14 residues.

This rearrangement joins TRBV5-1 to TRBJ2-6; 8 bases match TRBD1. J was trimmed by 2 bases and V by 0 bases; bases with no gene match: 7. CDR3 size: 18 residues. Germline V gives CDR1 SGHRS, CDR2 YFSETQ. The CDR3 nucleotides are TGCGCCAGCAGCTTGGATTTGTCAGGGGGCGCTGGGGCCAACGTCCTGACTTTC. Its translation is CASSLDLSGGAGANVLTF. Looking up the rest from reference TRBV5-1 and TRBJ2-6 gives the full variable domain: KAGVTQTPRYLIKTRGQQVTLSCSPISGHRSVSWYQQTPGQGLQFLFEYFSETQRNKGNFPGRFSGRQFSNSRSEMNVSTLELGDSALYLCASSLDLSGGAGANVLTFGAGSRLTVL.

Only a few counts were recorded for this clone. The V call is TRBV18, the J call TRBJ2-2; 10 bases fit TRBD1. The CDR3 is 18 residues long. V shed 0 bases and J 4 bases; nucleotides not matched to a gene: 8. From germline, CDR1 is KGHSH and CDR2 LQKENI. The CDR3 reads CASSPPGARDRGTGELFF. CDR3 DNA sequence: TGTGCCAGCTCACCACCGGGGGCCCGGGACAGGGGCACCGGGGAGCTGTTTTTT.

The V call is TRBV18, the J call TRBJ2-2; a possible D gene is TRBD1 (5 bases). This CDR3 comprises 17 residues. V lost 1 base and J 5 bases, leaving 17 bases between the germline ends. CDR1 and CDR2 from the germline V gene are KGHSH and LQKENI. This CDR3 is CASSPRKGQRWTGELFF. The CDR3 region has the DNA TGTGCCAGCTCACCACGAAAGGGGCAGAGGTGGACCGGGGAGCTGTTTTTT.

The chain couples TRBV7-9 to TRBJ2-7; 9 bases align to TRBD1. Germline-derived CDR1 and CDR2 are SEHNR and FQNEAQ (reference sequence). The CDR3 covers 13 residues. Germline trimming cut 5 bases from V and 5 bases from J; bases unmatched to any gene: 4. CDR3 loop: CASSMRQGDEQYF. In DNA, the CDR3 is TGTGCCAGCAGCATGAGACAGGGGGACGAGCAGTACTTC.

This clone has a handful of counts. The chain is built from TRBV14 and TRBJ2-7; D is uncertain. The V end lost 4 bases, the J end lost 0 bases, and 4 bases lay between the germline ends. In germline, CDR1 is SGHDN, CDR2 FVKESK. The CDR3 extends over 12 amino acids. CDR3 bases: TGTGCCAGCAGCCGGGGCTCCTACGAGCAGTACTTC. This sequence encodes CASSRGSYEQYF.

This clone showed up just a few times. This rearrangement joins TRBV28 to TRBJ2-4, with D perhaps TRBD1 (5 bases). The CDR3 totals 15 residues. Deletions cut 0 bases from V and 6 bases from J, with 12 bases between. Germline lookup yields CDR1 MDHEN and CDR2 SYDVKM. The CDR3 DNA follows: TGTGCCAGCAGTTTATGGTCAGGGCGAGGAAACATTCAGTACTTC. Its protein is CASSLWSGRGNIQYF.

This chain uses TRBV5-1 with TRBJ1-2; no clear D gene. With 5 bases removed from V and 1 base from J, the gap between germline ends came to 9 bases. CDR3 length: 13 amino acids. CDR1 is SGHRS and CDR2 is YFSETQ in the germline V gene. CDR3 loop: CASSSDGNYGYTF. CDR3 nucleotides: TGCGCCAGCAGTTCGGACGGTAACTATGGCTACACCTTC.

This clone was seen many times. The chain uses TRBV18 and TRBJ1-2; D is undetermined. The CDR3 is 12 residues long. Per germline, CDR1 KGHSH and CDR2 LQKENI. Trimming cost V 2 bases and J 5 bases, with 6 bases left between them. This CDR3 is CASSPWAYGYTF. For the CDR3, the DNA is TGTGCCAGCTCACCATGGGCGTATGGCTACACCTTC. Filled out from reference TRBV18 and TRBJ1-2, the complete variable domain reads NAGVMQNPRHLVRRRGQEARLRCSPMKGHSHVYWYRQLPEEGLKFMVYLQKENIIDESGMPKERFSAEFPKEGPSILRIQQVVRGDSAAYFCASSPWAYGYTFGSGTRLTVV.

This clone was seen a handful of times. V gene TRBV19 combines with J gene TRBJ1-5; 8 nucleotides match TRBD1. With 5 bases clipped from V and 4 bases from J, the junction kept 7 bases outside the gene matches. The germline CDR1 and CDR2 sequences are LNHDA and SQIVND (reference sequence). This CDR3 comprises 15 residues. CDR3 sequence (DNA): TGTGCCAGTAGTCGTGACAGGGGAGGTAATCAGCCCCAGCATTTT. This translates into CASSRDRGGNQPQHF.

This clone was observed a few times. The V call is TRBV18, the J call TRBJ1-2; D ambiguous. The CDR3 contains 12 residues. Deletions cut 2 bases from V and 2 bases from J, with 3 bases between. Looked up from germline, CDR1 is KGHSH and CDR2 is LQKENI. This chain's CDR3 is CASSPDNYGYTF. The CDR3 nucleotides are TGTGCCAGCTCACCAGACAACTATGGCTACACCTTC.

The CDR3 reads CASSLEAGGETQYF. CDR3 bases: TGTGCCAGCAGCTTGGAAGCGGGGGGGGAGACCCAGTACTTC. The chain has TRBV5-4 and TRBJ2-5, with TRBD2 matching 10 bases. Germline trimming cut 0 bases from V and 5 bases from J; bases unmatched to any gene: 1. Looked up from germline, CDR1 is SGHNT and CDR2 is YYREEE (reference sequence). The CDR3 contains 14 residues.

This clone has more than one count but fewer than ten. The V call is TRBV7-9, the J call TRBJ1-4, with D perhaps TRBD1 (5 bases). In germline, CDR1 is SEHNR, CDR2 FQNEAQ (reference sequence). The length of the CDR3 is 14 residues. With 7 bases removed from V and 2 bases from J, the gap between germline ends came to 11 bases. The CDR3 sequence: CASTLGGTNEKLFF. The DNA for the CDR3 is TGTGCCAGCACCCTCGGGGGGACTAATGAAAAACTGTTTTTT.

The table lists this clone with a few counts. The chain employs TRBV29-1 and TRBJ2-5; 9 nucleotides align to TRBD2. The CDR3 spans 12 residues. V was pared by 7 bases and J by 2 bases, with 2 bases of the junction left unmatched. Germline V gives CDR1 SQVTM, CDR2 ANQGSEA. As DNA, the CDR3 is TGCAGCGCTAGCGGGGAACAAGAGACCCAGTACTTC. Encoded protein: CSASGEQETQYF.

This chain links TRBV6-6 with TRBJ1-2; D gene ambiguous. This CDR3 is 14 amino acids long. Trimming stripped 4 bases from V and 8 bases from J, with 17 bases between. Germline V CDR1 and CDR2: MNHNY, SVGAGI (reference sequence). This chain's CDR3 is CASSSPVLIDGYTF. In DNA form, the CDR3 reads TGTGCCAGCAGTTCGCCGGTGCTGATAGACGGCTACACCTTC.

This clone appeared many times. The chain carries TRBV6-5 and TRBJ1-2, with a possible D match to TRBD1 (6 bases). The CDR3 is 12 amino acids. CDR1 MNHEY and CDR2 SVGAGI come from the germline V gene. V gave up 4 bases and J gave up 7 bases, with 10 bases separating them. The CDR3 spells CASSFNRAGYTF. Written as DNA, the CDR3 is TGTGCCAGCAGTTTTAACAGGGCTGGCTACACCTTC.

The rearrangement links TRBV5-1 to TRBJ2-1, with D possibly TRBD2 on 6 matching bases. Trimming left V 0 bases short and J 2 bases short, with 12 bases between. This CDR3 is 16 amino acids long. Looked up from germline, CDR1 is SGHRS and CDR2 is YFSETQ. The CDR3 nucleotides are TGCGCCAGCAGCTTGGATGCTAGCGTCGCCTACAATGAGCAGTTCTTC. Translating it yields CASSLDASVAYNEQFF.

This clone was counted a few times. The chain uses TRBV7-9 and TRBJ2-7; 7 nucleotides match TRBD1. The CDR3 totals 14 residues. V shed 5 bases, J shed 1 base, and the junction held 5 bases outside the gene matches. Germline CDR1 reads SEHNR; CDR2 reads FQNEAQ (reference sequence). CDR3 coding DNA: TGTGCCAGCAGCCTACAGGGGCTTTCCTACGAGCAGTACTTC. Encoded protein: CASSLQGLSYEQYF. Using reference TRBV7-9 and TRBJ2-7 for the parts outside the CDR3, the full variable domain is DTGVSQNPRHKITKRGQNVTFRCDPISEHNRLYWYRQTLGQGPEFLTYFQNEAQLEKSRLLSDRFSAERPKGSFSTLEIQRTEQGDSAMYLCASSLQGLSYEQYFGPGTRLTVT.